The 26 T cell receptor beta chains below all came from one sample that was sequenced in a study of cytomegalovirus exposure and HLA in healthy donors. Both 60 Vbeta primers and 13 Jbeta primers went into the PCR. Profiled with immunoSEQ multiplex PCR; TCRdb holds only in-frame clones, not every one. The sample lists 76,000 or so clones; roughly two thirds were seen once. The sample consisted of PBMCs. These TCRs come from a woman aged 40 to 50 in good health and CMV-seropositive.

This sequence joins TRBV15 and TRBJ2-1; TRBD2 is a possible D gene (6 bases). The CDR3 spans 15 residues. Germline loops: CDR1 LNHNV, CDR2 YYDKDF (reference sequence). V lost 5 bases and J lost 10, with 21 bases in between. For the CDR3, the DNA is TGTGCCACCAGCGTACGACCGGGACTCACAACCGAGCAGTTCTTC. Translated, it gives CATSVRPGLTTEQFF.

The gene calls are TRBV4-3 and TRBJ1-3; maybe TRBD1 (5 bases). This CDR3 comprises 14 residues. Germline V gene lookup returns CDR1 LGHNA and CDR2 YSLEER. V lost 0 bases and J 4 bases, leaving 7 bases between the germline ends. CDR3 bases: TGCGCCAGCAGCCAAGAAGCAGGGGGAAACACCATATATTTT. Encoded protein: CASSQEAGGNTIYF.

This clone occurred once. The chain uses TRBV5-1 and TRBJ2-7; 9 bases are shared with TRBD1. The CDR3 covers 15 residues. The trim removed 0 bases at V and 7 bases at J, leaving 8 bases unmatched. Germline lookup yields CDR1 SGHRS and CDR2 YFSETQ. In nucleotides, the CDR3 is TGCGCCAGCAGCTTGGGAGGCCCGGACAGGGGAGAGCAGTACTTC. It encodes CASSLGGPDRGEQYF.

This rearrangement joins TRBV7-7 to TRBJ2-1; 8 bases are shared with TRBD2. CDR1 SSHAT and CDR2 FNYEAQ come from the germline V gene (reference sequence). This CDR3 comprises 15 residues. V gave up 3 bases and J gave up 6 bases; unmatched junction bases: 7. As DNA, the CDR3 is TGTGCCAGCAGCTTCGGGACTAGTCCCTCCAATGAGCAGTTCTTC. This gives the protein CASSFGTSPSNEQFF.

The table lists this clone with a count of one. This chain joins TRBV9 and TRBJ2-7; D ambiguous. The CDR3 is made up of 11 amino acids. Germline assignment: CDR1 SGDLS and CDR2 YYNGEE. V dropped 4 bases and J dropped 7 bases, with 9 bases sitting between them. CDR3 bases: TGTGCCAGCAGCCGCGAGGAAGAGCAGTACTTC. Translation gives CASSREEEQYF.

This chain joins TRBV28 and TRBJ2-4; 9 positions agree with TRBD2. With 8 bases clipped from V and 1 base from J, the junction kept 18 bases outside the gene matches. This CDR3 spans 19 amino acids. Germline CDR1 and CDR2: MDHEN and SYDVKM. CDR3 bases: TGTGCCAGCGATGGTGGGGGGCGGGAGGGCCATATGGCCAAAAACATTCAGTACTTC. Residues: CASDGGGREGHMAKNIQYF.

The chain links TRBV5-1 to TRBJ2-1, with 9 bases lining up with TRBD2. J gave up 5 bases and V 1 base, and 4 bases lay outside the gene matches. CDR1 and CDR2 from the germline V gene are SGHRS and YFSETQ. There are 15 residues in the CDR3. CDR3 region: CASSLRRGGHNEQFF. The CDR3, as DNA: TGCGCCAGCAGCTTGAGGCGGGGGGGACACAATGAGCAGTTCTTC.

The chain carries TRBV7-2 and TRBJ2-7; maybe TRBD2 (6 bases). The CDR3 is 15 residues long. Trimming removed 5 bases at V and 6 bases at J, with 20 bases between. Germline lookup yields CDR1 SGHTA and CDR2 FQGNSA. The CDR3 region is CASSPGLLLRAEQYF. For the CDR3, the DNA is TGTGCCAGCAGCCCGGGACTTCTCTTAAGGGCCGAGCAGTACTTC.

The genes are TRBV18 and TRBJ1-5; 8 nucleotides align to TRBD1. From germline, CDR1 is KGHSH and CDR2 LQKENI. CDR3 length: 16 amino acids. V trimming: 3 bases; J trimming: 1 base; junction bases outside the gene matches: 5. CDR3 protein: CASSPVTGDSNQPQHF. As DNA, the CDR3 is TGTGCCAGCTCACCTGTGACAGGGGACAGCAATCAGCCCCAGCATTTT.

This clone was observed a handful of times. The V and J genes are TRBV28 and TRBJ2-5, with 9 bases matching TRBD2. TRBJ2-7 matches the DNA end more closely, so the J call is doubtful. The CDR3 extends over 16 amino acids. CDR1 is MDHEN, CDR2 SYDVKM, per germline. The CDR3 here is CASRTRVREGPGEQYF. The CDR3 region has the DNA TGTGCCAGCAGGACCCGGGTGCGGGAGGGCCCCGGCGAGCAGTACTTC.

V gene TRBV5-1 combines with J gene TRBJ2-5; D is possibly TRBD1 (5 bases). The V end was cut by 3 bases, the J end by 2 bases, with 11 bases between. The CDR3 runs to 14 residues. Germline CDR1 is SGHRS and CDR2 is YFSETQ. The CDR3 here is CASSSLKGQETQYF. CDR3 bases: TGCGCCAGCAGCTCGCTGAAGGGGCAAGAGACCCAGTACTTC.

This chain links TRBV5-8 with TRBJ2-1; D is possibly TRBD2 (6 bases). This CDR3 has 15 amino acids. V was clipped by 1 base and J by 8 bases, with 16 bases between them. The V gene's germline CDR1 is SGHTS and CDR2 YDEGEE. The CDR3: CASSLPLGRTDEQFF. Written as DNA, the CDR3 is TGTGCCAGCAGCTTGCCACTCGGGAGAACGGATGAGCAGTTCTTC.

The sample holds a few counts of this clone. The chain employs TRBV7-9 and TRBJ1-4; D might be TRBD1 (6 bases). The V gene's germline CDR1 is SEHNR and CDR2 FQNEAQ (reference sequence). V shed 7 bases and J shed 8 bases, with 14 bases lying between them. The CDR3 loop spans 13 amino acids. The CDR3 DNA sequence: TGTGCCAGCATTCCCGGCCAGGGGGAAAAACTGTTTTTT. Translating gives CASIPGQGEKLFF.

The sample holds a few counts of this clone. V gene TRBV18 combines with J gene TRBJ1-3; D might be TRBD1 (5 bases). In germline, CDR1 is KGHSH, CDR2 LQKENI. This CDR3 comprises 15 residues. V was clipped by 3 bases and J by 2 bases, with 11 bases between them. For the CDR3, the DNA is TGTGCCAGCTCACCGTCTTGGGGCCCTGGAAACACCATATATTTT. This gives the protein CASSPSWGPGNTIYF.

J is TRBJ2-3 and V is TRBV5-1; 10 nucleotides align to TRBD1. The J segment lost 7 bases and the V segment lost 2 bases, leaving 7 bases of the junction unmatched. Germline V gives CDR1 SGHRS, CDR2 YFSETQ. The CDR3 consists of 15 residues. The CDR3 DNA reads as TGCGCCAGCAGCTTCCGGGACAGGGGTGAATATACGCAGTATTTT. Amino acid sequence: CASSFRDRGEYTQYF.

The rearrangement links TRBV6-1 to TRBJ1-2, with 7 bases lining up with TRBD1. J was trimmed by 6 bases and V by 4 bases; bases with no gene match: 14. The CDR3 length is 16 residues. Germline CDR1 is MNHNS and CDR2 is SASEGT. The CDR3 is CASSALLKTGLHGYTF. CDR3 in DNA: TGTGCCAGCAGTGCCCTACTAAAGACAGGGCTCCATGGCTACACCTTC.

The rearrangement links TRBV28 to TRBJ2-5; 7 positions agree with TRBD2. V lost 3 bases, J lost 5 bases, and 15 bases stayed unmatched. CDR1 is MDHEN, CDR2 SYDVKM, per germline. CDR3 length: 17 amino acids. In nucleotides, the CDR3 is TGTGCCAGCAGTTTTCCCTCTAGCGGAAGGGGCGGGGAGACCCAGTACTTC. It translates to CASSFPSSGRGGETQYF.

V and J are TRBV9 and TRBJ2-3, with no clear D. V shed 3 bases and J shed 4 bases, with 18 bases lying between them. The CDR3 contains 16 residues. Germline V lookup: CDR1 SGDLS, CDR2 YYNGEE. CDR3 region: CASSAQVLGFADTQYF. CDR3 DNA: TGTGCCAGCAGCGCCCAGGTCCTCGGTTTCGCAGATACGCAGTATTTT.

The chain combines TRBV11-3 with TRBJ2-7, with a weak D call TRBD1 (6 bases). CDR1 is SGHNT and CDR2 is YENEEA in the germline V gene. The CDR3 is made up of 14 amino acids. V was cut by 3 bases and J by 0 bases, with 9 bases left in between. The CDR3 loop reads CASSFSDSSYEQYF. The DNA for the CDR3 is TGTGCCAGCAGCTTCTCGGACAGCTCCTACGAGCAGTACTTC.

V usage is TRBV7-9 and J usage is TRBJ2-2; D is perhaps TRBD1 (6 bases). The CDR3 has 16 residues. Germline V gene sequence: CDR1 SEHNR, CDR2 FQNEAQ (reference sequence). The V and J ends lost 3 bases and 0 bases respectively, with 11 bases between them. The CDR3 spells CASSFGQTSNTGELFF. The CDR3 nucleotides read TGTGCCAGCAGCTTTGGACAGACGTCGAACACCGGGGAGCTGTTTTTT.

The gene calls are TRBV29-1 and TRBJ2-1; no definite D call. Germline CDR1 SQVTM, CDR2 ANQGSEA. V lost 6 bases to trimming and J lost 0 bases, with 12 bases between them. CDR3 length equals 14 residues. The DNA of the CDR3 is TGCAGCGTAGTGAGGCCTAGCTCCTACAATGAGCAGTTCTTC. Translation: CSVVRPSSYNEQFF.

This clone was found a few times. The rearrangement links TRBV29-1 to TRBJ2-3, with TRBD2 matching 11 bases. With V trimmed by 2 bases and J by 8 bases, 9 bases remained unmatched. The CDR3 has 15 amino acids. Germline V CDR1 and CDR2: SQVTM, ANQGSEA. CDR3: CSVESASGRLRTQYF. The CDR3 DNA reads TGCAGCGTTGAATCTGCTAGCGGGAGGTTGCGTACGCAGTATTTT.

The chain combines TRBV19 with TRBJ2-3; TRBD2 matches 8 bases. Germline CDR1 is LNHDA and CDR2 is SQIVND (reference sequence). Trimming at V came to 5 bases and at J to 2 bases, leaving 6 bases not matched to a gene. The length of the CDR3 is 15 residues. CDR3 protein: CASSPEAGATDTQYF. As DNA, the CDR3 is TGTGCCAGTAGTCCTGAAGCGGGGGCCACAGATACGCAGTATTTT.

The rearrangement joins TRBV29-1 to TRBJ2-2; 8 positions agree with TRBD2. J lost 2 bases, V lost 6 bases, and 5 bases had no gene match. The CDR3 is made up of 14 amino acids. Germline lookup yields CDR1 SQVTM and CDR2 ANQGSEA. CDR3 bases: TGCAGCGTCGCCAGCGGGAGCAACACCGGGGAGCTGTTTTTT. Protein product: CSVASGSNTGELFF.

The rearrangement joins TRBV5-4 to TRBJ2-5; 7 nucleotides match TRBD1. Per germline, CDR1 SGHNT and CDR2 YYREEE (reference sequence). This CDR3 is 15 amino acids long. Losses at the gene ends were 4 bases for V and 2 bases for J; bases not matched to a gene: 8. For the CDR3, the DNA is TGTGCCAGCAGCAACCGGGACAGAGATCAAGAGACCCAGTACTTC. Residues: CASSNRDRDQETQYF.

V is TRBV7-6 and J is TRBJ2-3, with 12 bases matching TRBD2. Trimming at V came to 3 bases and at J to 2 bases, leaving 3 bases not matched to a gene. The CDR3 length is 16 residues. Germline assignment: CDR1 SGHVS and CDR2 FNYEAQ. As DNA, the CDR3 is TGTGCCAGCAGCTTCCTAGCGGGGGGGATCACAGATACGCAGTATTTT. Its translation is CASSFLAGGITDTQYF.